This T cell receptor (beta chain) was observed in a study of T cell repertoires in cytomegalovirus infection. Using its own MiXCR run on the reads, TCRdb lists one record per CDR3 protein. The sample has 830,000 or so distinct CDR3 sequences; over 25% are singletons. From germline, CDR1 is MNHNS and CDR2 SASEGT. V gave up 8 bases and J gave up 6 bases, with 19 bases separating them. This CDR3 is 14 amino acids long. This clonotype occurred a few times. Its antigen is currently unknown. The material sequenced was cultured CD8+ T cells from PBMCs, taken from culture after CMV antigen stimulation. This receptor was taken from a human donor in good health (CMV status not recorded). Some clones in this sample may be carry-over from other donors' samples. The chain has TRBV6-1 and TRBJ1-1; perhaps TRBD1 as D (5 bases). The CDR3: CASGSGTWRAEAFF. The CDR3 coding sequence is TGTGCCAGCGGGTCAGGGACCTGGAGGGCTGAAGCTTTCTTT.